This entry lists 3 T cell receptor beta chains sequenced from one sample in a study of yellow fever vaccine responses in identical twins. TCRdb passed the RT-PCR reads through MiXCR, listing each CDR3 protein once. Of about 21,000 distinct CDR3 sequences listed, 60% to 80% are singletons. This specimen was T cells from blood (PBMCs), unsorted or a sorted subset (not recorded which), taken before or after yellow fever vaccination (not recorded which). These receptors all stem from a woman aged 18-30 years who received the yellow fever vaccine.

DNA for the CDR3: TGTGCCACCAGGACTAGCGGGAGTGGTGGTAATGAGCAGTTCTTC. Translating gives CATRTSGSGGNEQFF. The chain carries TRBV24-1 and TRBJ2-1; TRBD2 agrees at 12 bases. Germline V gene data show CDR1 as KGHDR and CDR2 as SFDVKD. The trim removed 7 bases at V and 7 bases at J, leaving 7 bases unmatched. CDR3 length equals 15 residues.

The chain is built from TRBV6-5 and TRBJ2-7; weak D call: TRBD1 (6 bases). The CDR3 spans 17 residues. With 2 bases removed from V and 0 bases from J, the gap between germline ends came to 17 bases. The germline V gene encodes CDR1 MNHEY and CDR2 SVGAGI. The CDR3 loop is CASSYIRTATNSYEQYF. CDR3 nucleotides: TGTGCCAGCAGTTACATCAGGACAGCCACTAACTCCTACGAGCAGTACTTC.

CDR3 sequence: CASSPGVYEQYF. The CDR3 nucleotides read TGTGCCAGCAGCCCCGGAGTTTACGAGCAGTACTTC. This chain joins TRBV3-1 and TRBJ2-7, with D unclear. Germline CDR1 reads LGHDT; CDR2 reads YNNKEL (reference sequence). The CDR3 runs to 12 residues. Trimming left V 4 bases short and J 4 bases short, with 8 bases between.